This T cell receptor beta chain was obtained from a study of blood T cell repertoires in COVID-19. The CDR3 is 12 amino acids. Unmatched junction bases numbered 3, after V lost 3 bases and J lost 10 bases. Per the germline V gene, CDR1 is LNHDA and CDR2 is SQIVND (reference sequence). This clone is a singleton in its sample. How the authors handled the data: Amplification of reference gene primers was used by the study to estimate nucleated cell counts. The table came from immunoSEQ multiplex PCR; TCRdb's copy has only in-frame clones and leaves some out. V, J and clone size are those of that table, while D and trimming were read from the DNA. The sample shows about 64,000 clones, 88% of them seen only once. Assignments of participants to cohorts depended upon their own reported clinical history. Donors in Cohort 3 counted as recovered after two negative PCRs, clearance, or symptom resolution.

This clonotype originated in a woman aged 40 to 50 who had recovered from COVID-19. Sequenced input: PBMCs or T cells enriched from blood (not recorded which). The chain carries TRBV19 and TRBJ1-1; 9 bases align to TRBD1. The CDR3 loop reads CASSMRQGGAFF. The CDR3, as DNA: TGTGCCAGTAGTATGCGACAGGGGGGAGCTTTCTTT.